This TCR beta chain was recovered during a study of T cell changes during pregnancy in multiple sclerosis. The CDR3 length is 14 residues. V lost 0 bases to trimming and J lost 4 bases, with 9 bases between them. CDR1 and CDR2 (germline): SGDLS, YYNGEE. Here immunoSEQ multiplex PCR was the method, and the copy in TCRdb shows in-frame clones only, minus some. Here the sample spans under 80,000 clones, 90% to 95% being singletons. Material: peripheral blood, obtained in the third trimester of pregnancy. This chain joins TRBV9 and TRBJ2-3; TRBD2 is a possible D gene (5 bases). The TCR comes from a female donor with multiple sclerosis, enrolled in a pregnancy study. CDR3 residues: CASSVVGGADTQYF. In DNA form, the CDR3 reads TGTGCCAGCAGCGTAGTTGGAGGTGCAGATACGCAGTATTTT.